This TCR beta chain was obtained from a study of blood T cells in healthy people across ages. For this clonotype: Its specificity is not known.

Sample-barcoded 5' priming and a J-beta primer mix drove a second PCR of 7 to 11 cycles. TCRdb recomputed calls from the 5' RACE reads with MiXCR, one row per CDR3 protein. The repertoire holds approximately 1,700,000 distinct CDR3 sequences, about 39% seen once, with 20% to 25% in the top ten. The study, taken as a whole, reports: Expanded clonotype shifts may have been confounded, as the donors had an unknown CMV status.

This sequence originates from a human donor in good health. Source material: blood.

The chain's CDR3 is CASSPSGAAETQYF. Written as DNA, the CDR3 is TGTGCCAGCAGTCCTTCAGGGGCGGCGGAGACCCAGTACTTC. This rearrangement joins TRBV12-3 or TRBV12-4 to TRBJ2-5; D possibly corresponds to TRBD1 (6 bases). This CDR3 is built from 14 residues. Trimming took 5 bases from V and 5 from J, leaving 15 bases between them.